This record looks at one TCR beta chain sequence and its context. Its antigen is unidentified. Based on a CD8+CD4-CCR7+CD45RA+ profile, naive CD8 T cells were sorted. Preparation of the bulk TCR libraries relied on previously described methods and listed TCR primers. TCRdb called the PCR reads again in MiXCR, with one record for every CDR3 protein. The data contain more than 550,000 distinct CDR3 sequences, roughly 25% of them singletons. The data were obtained in a study of molecular identifiers for immune sequencing clone quantification. General observations from the study: Underestimated sizes of highly expanded clones could result from identical TCR molecules that share a barcode.

This CDR3 has 14 residues. From germline, CDR1 is MNHEY and CDR2 SVGAGI. The V end was cut by 6 bases, the J end by 10 bases, with 21 bases between. The sample consisted of naive CD8+ T cells from blood, with Jurkat cell RNA spiked in. Subset indicated: FACS-sorted CD8+CD4-CCR7+CD45RA+ naive T cells. The V gene is TRBV6-5, the J gene TRBJ2-5; D is possibly TRBD1 or TRBD2 (5 bases each). The receptor was isolated from a human donor in good health. Some libraries in this study had Jurkat cell RNA spiked in. The CDR3, as DNA: TGTGCCAGCAGCGATACGGGACCCTGGGATGACCAGTACTTC. This translates into CASSDTGPWDDQYF.